This T cell receptor beta chain emerged from a study of T cell responses to AZD1222 COVID-19 vaccine. Findings and caveats of the study: Donors were chiefly white British, with a greater number of females, and clonal diversity was perhaps underestimated.

A note on this clone: No antigen is known for it.

The CDR3 runs 12 residues. V was pared by 6 bases and J by 4 bases, with 7 bases between. CDR1 KGHSH and CDR2 LQKENI come from the germline V gene. Assay used: immunoSEQ multiplex PCR; TCRdb lists only in-frame clones, some missing. Here the sample spans over 150,000 clones, over 80% being singletons. The sample was peripheral blood, taken 28 days after the second dose of the MenACWY control vaccine. The TCR sequence derives from an adult who received the MenACWY meningococcal vaccine as a control. The chain links TRBV18 to TRBJ1-5, with no clear D. CDR3 sequence reads: CASSPKNQPQHF. CDR3 DNA: TGTGCCAGCTCTCCCAAGAATCAGCCCCAGCATTTT.